The 17 T cell receptor beta chains below were found in one sample sequenced in a study of blood T cell repertoires in COVID-19. TCRdb's table, derived via immunoSEQ multiplex PCR, lists solely in-frame clones and lacks some. The sample consists of 250,000 to 300,000 clones, approximately 86% of them appearing once. The sample taken for sequencing was PBMCs or T cells enriched from blood (not recorded which). Receptors originate from a woman aged 25 to 39 who had recovered from COVID-19.

This chain uses TRBV15 with TRBJ2-1; no clear D gene. Between the trimmed V and J ends, which lost 1 base and 8 bases, there was a span of 9 bases. Germline V lookup: CDR1 LNHNV, CDR2 YYDKDF (reference sequence). There are 13 residues in the CDR3. The CDR3 is CATSRGNADEQFF. The CDR3 nucleotides read TGTGCCACCAGCAGAGGGAACGCGGATGAGCAGTTCTTC.

J is TRBJ2-1 and V is TRBV7-9; a weak D match, TRBD1 (6 bases). Germline values: CDR1 SEHNR, CDR2 FQNEAQ (reference sequence). This CDR3 comprises 15 residues. Trimming took off 0 bases at V and 8 bases at J, with 14 bases between the two ends. CDR3 in DNA: TGTGCCAGCAGCTTAGCGGGCAGGGGTCACGATGAGCAGTTCTTC. Translated: CASSLAGRGHDEQFF.

The V and J genes are TRBV5-1 and TRBJ1-4; D is unclear. The length of the CDR3 is 15 residues. Trimming took off 0 bases at V and 3 bases at J, with 9 bases between the two ends. The germline CDR1 and CDR2 sequences are SGHRS and YFSETQ. CDR3 nucleotides: TGCGCCAGCAGCTTGGTACGAGGGTCTAATGAAAAACTGTTTTTT. Protein product: CASSLVRGSNEKLFF.

The chain employs TRBV6-2 or TRBV6-3 and TRBJ1-2; D is perhaps TRBD1 (6 bases). The CDR3 has 14 amino acids. Per germline, CDR1 MNHEY and CDR2 SVGEGT. The V end was cut by 0 bases, the J end by 8 bases, with 13 bases between. CDR3 bases: TGTGCCAGCAGTTACTCGCGGGGGCCCAGCGGCTACACCTTC. Residues: CASSYSRGPSGYTF.

V and J are TRBV7-6 and TRBJ2-1, with D perhaps TRBD2 (6 bases). V was pared by 3 bases and J by 4 bases, with 16 bases between. The CDR3 runs to 16 residues. In germline, CDR1 is SGHVS, CDR2 FNYEAQ. The CDR3 coding sequence is TGTGCCAGCAGCTTGGGCGGAGGGCCCTCATACAATGAGCAGTTCTTC. Protein product: CASSLGGGPSYNEQFF.

J is TRBJ1-2 and V is TRBV12-3 or TRBV12-4; D is undetermined. V was trimmed by 1 base and J by 7 bases, leaving 10 bases between them. The CDR3 totals 13 residues. The CDR3 sequence: CASSLGFSGGYTF. In nucleotides, the CDR3 is TGTGCCAGCAGTTTAGGATTCAGTGGTGGCTACACCTTC.

The chain joins TRBV28 to TRBJ1-1; D unresolved. V lost 6 bases and J 1 base, leaving 9 bases between the germline ends. CDR3 length: 13 amino acids. Germline assignment: CDR1 MDHEN and CDR2 SYDVKM. CDR3 bases: TGTGCCAGCAGGGTCGTCAGGAACACTGAAGCTTTCTTT. It is translated as CASRVVRNTEAFF.

The J gene is TRBJ1-2, the V gene TRBV9; 8 positions agree with TRBD1. The V and J ends lost 3 bases and 4 bases, in that order; junction bases with no gene match: 8. CDR1 and CDR2 (germline): SGDLS, YYNGEE. The CDR3 spans 15 residues. The CDR3 here is CASSALVGTGYGYTF. The CDR3 DNA is TGTGCCAGCAGCGCCCTAGTCGGGACAGGCTATGGCTACACCTTC.

This rearrangement joins TRBV6-2 or TRBV6-3 to TRBJ1-1; D is possibly TRBD1 (6 bases). This CDR3 comprises 18 residues. Germline CDR1 MNHEY, CDR2 SVGEGT. V lost 2 bases to trimming and J lost 2 bases, with 21 bases between them. The CDR3, as DNA: TGTGCCAGCAGTTACCCATACACACCCAGGGGATTCAACACTGAAGCTTTCTTT. The encoded protein is CASSYPYTPRGFNTEAFF.

The chain uses TRBV28 and TRBJ1-5; TRBD1 aligns across 8 bases. CDR3 length: 15 residues. The germline gives CDR1 MDHEN, CDR2 SYDVKM. The V gene end was trimmed by 5 bases and the J gene end by 5 bases; junction bases not matched to a gene: 8. The CDR3 loop is CASSPNGQGYQPQHF. As DNA, the CDR3 is TGTGCCAGCAGTCCCAACGGACAGGGATATCAGCCCCAGCATTTT.

This clone has just one count. V usage is TRBV10-3 and J usage is TRBJ2-1, with D perhaps matching TRBD2 (5 bases). The CDR3 consists of 15 residues. V was trimmed by 7 bases and J by 3 bases, leaving 16 bases between them. Germline values: CDR1 ENHRY, CDR2 SYGVKD. The CDR3 nucleotides read TGTGCCATCAAACCGGCAGGTCGGGGCTACAATGAGCAGTTCTTC. It yields the protein CAIKPAGRGYNEQFF.

This clone is a singleton in its sample. J is TRBJ2-2 and V is TRBV6-6, with 7 bases fitting TRBD1. Germline values: CDR1 MNHNY, CDR2 SVGAGI (reference sequence). V trimming: 5 bases; J trimming: 1 base; junction bases outside the gene matches: 10. The CDR3 contains 17 residues. The CDR3 loop reads CASSRGTRQGNTGELFF. The CDR3 nucleotides are TGTGCCAGCAGTCGAGGAACACGACAGGGGAACACCGGGGAGCTGTTTTTT.

This clone was observed a single time. The genes are TRBV29-1 and TRBJ2-1; D not certain. V was cut by 4 bases and J by 0 bases, with 13 bases left in between. The V gene's germline CDR1 is SQVTM and CDR2 ANQGSEA. This CDR3 contains 15 residues. CDR3 loop: CSVVNQRSSYNEQFF. DNA of the CDR3: TGCAGCGTTGTTAACCAGAGGAGCTCCTACAATGAGCAGTTCTTC.

The chain couples TRBV2 to TRBJ2-7, with D tentatively TRBD2 (5 bases). The CDR3 loop spans 14 amino acids. Deletions cut 4 bases from V and 2 bases from J, with 12 bases between. Germline V lookup: CDR1 SNHLY, CDR2 FYNNEI. CDR3 residues: CASSVRASPYEQYF. The CDR3 DNA reads as TGTGCCAGCAGTGTGAGGGCATCCCCCTACGAGCAGTACTTC.

The chain combines TRBV5-1 with TRBJ2-1, with D possibly TRBD2 on 5 matching bases. The V gene's germline CDR1 is SGHRS and CDR2 YFSETQ. With 4 bases removed from V and 7 bases from J, the gap between germline ends came to 18 bases. This CDR3 spans 15 amino acids. In nucleotides, the CDR3 is TGCGCCAGCAGCGTGGAGAGGGCGTCCGGGAATGAGCAGTTCTTC. It encodes CASSVERASGNEQFF.

V gene TRBV4-1 combines with J gene TRBJ1-1; 9 bases align to TRBD1. With V trimmed by 3 bases and J by 5 bases, 7 bases remained unmatched. Germline V gene data show CDR1 as MGHRA and CDR2 as YSYEKL. CDR3 length equals 15 residues. The DNA for the CDR3 is TGCGCCAGCAGCCACGGACAGGGGACTATGACTGAAGCTTTCTTT. Translation: CASSHGQGTMTEAFF.

Written as DNA, the CDR3 is TGTGCCAGCTCACCACCCACTACCCTGGGACAGAGCTACCAAGAGACCCAGTACTTC. Translating it yields CASSPPTTLGQSYQETQYF. The V and J genes are TRBV18 and TRBJ2-5, with TRBD1 matching over 7 bases. The germline V gene encodes CDR1 KGHSH and CDR2 LQKENI. The CDR3 is 19 residues long. V gave up 0 bases and J gave up 0 bases; unmatched junction bases: 13.